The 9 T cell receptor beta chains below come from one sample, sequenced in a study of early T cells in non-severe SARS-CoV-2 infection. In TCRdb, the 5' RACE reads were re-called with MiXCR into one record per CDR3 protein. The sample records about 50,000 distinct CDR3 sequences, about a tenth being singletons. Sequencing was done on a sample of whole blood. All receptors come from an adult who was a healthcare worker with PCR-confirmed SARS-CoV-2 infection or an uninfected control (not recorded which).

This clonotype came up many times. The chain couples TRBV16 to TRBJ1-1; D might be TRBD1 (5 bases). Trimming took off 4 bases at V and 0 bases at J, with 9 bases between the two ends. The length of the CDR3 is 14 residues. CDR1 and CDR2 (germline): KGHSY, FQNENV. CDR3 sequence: CASSLGALNTEAFF. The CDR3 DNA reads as TGTGCCAGCAGCCTCGGGGCGCTGAACACTGAAGCTTTCTTT.

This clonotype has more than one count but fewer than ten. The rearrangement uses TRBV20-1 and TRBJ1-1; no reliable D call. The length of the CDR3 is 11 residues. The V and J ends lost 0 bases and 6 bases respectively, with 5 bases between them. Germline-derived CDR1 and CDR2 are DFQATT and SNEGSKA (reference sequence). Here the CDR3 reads CSARDQPEAFF. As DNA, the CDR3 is TGCAGTGCTAGAGATCAGCCTGAAGCTTTCTTT.

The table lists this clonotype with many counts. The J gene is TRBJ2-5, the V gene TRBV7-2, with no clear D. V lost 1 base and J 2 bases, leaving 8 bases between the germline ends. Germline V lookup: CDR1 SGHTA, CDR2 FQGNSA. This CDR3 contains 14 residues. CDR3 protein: CASSLGRFQETQYF. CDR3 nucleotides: TGTGCCAGCAGCTTAGGGCGGTTTCAAGAGACCCAGTACTTC.

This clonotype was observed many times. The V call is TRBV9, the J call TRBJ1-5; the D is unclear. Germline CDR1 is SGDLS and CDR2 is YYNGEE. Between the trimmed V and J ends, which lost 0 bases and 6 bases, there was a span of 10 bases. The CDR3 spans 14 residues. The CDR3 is CASSVGQRGQPQHF. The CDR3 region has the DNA TGTGCCAGCAGCGTAGGGCAGAGAGGTCAGCCCCAGCATTTT.

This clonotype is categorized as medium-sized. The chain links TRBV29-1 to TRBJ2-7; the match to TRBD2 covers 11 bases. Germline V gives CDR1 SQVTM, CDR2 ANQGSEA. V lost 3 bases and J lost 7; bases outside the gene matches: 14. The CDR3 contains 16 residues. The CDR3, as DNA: TGCAGCGTTGATACTAGCGGGAGAGGGGGAGTACGGGAGCAGTACTTC. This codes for CSVDTSGRGGVREQYF.

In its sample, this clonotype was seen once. The CDR3: CASSQEQGMTQYF. The DNA of the CDR3 is TGTGCCAGCAGCCAGGAGCAGGGGATGACGCAGTATTTT. The rearrangement joins TRBV4-2 to TRBJ2-3, with D possibly being TRBD1 (6 bases). V gave up 3 bases and J gave up 9 bases, with 13 bases separating them. CDR3 length equals 13 residues. Looked up from germline, CDR1 is LGHNA and CDR2 is YNFKEQ.

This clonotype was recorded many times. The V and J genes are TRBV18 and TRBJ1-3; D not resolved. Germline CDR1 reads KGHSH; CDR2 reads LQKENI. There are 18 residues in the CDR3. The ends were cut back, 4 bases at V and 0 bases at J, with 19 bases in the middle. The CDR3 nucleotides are TGTGCCAGCTCACTGGACTACAGCGGCGGATCCTCTGGAAACACCATATATTTT. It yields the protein CASSLDYSGGSSGNTIYF.

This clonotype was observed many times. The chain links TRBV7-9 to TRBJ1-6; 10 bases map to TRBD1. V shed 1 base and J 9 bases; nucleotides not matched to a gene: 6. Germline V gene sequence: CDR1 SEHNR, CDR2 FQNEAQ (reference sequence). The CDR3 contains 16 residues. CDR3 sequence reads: CASSLGRDRGRSPLHF. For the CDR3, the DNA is TGTGCCAGCAGCTTAGGGCGGGACAGGGGTCGTTCACCCCTCCACTTT.

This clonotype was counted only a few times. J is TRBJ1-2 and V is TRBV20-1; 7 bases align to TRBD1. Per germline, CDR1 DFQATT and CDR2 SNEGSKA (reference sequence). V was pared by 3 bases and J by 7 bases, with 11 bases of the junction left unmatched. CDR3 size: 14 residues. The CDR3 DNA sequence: TGCAGTGCTAGTACCCCACAGGGGCGCATTGGCTACACCTTC. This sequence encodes CSASTPQGRIGYTF.